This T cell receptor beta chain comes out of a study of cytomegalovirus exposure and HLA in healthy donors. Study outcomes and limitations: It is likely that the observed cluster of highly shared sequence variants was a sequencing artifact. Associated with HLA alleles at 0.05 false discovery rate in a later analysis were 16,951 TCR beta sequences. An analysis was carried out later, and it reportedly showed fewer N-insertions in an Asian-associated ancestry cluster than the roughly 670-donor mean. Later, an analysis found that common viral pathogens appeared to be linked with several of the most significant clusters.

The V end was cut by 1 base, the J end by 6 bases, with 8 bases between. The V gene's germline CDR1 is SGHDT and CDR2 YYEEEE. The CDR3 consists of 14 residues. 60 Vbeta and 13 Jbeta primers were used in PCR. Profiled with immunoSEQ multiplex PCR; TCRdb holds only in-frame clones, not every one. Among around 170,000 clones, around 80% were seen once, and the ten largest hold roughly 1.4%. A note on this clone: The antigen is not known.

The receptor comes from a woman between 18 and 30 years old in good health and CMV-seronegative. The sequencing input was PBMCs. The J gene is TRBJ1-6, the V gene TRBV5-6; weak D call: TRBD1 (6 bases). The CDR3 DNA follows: TGTGCCAGCAGCTTGAGGGGGGGTAATTCACCCCTCCACTTT. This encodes CASSLRGGNSPLHF.